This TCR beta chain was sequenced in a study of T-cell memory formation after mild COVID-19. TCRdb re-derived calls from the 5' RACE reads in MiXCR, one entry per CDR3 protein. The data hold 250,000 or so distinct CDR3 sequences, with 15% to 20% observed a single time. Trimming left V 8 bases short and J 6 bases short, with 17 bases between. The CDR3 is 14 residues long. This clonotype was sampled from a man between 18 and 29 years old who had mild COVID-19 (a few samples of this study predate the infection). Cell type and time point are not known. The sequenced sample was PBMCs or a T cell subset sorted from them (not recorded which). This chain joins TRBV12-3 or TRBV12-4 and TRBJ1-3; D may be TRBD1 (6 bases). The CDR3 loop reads CASSRGGGENTIYF. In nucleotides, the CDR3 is TGTGCCAGCTCCCGGGGGGGGGGCGAAAACACCATATATTTT.